The entry below describes one TCR beta chain. This clonotype showed up many times. Its antigen is unknown. It has no much larger one-base neighbor in the sample; base qualities were not kept. The record originates from a study of breast tumors, draining lymph nodes, adjacent tissues (dated by TCRdb to the mid-2010s). In the study overall: In breast cancer patients, the study compared the TCR beta repertoires of tumor, adjacent nontumor tissue and axillary lymph nodes. The study aimed to assess the relationships and possible T-cell exchange between tumor, surrounding tissue and draining lymph node repertoires in human breast cancer. On the study overall, not on this receptor specifically: In luminal-like breast cancer, tumor and nontumor tissue repertoires resembled each other significantly more than in basal-like breast cancer. The study presented the conclusion that tumor T cells originate in lymph nodes as consistent with a hypothesis, not as something directly demonstrated. Tumor T-cell repertoires showed less diversity than lymph node repertoires and more diversity than nontumor tissue repertoires, and tumor T-cell repertoires showed preferential V and J gene usage. A scenario in which most tumor T cells derive from the lymph node and then expand within tumor tissue was judged to be consistent with the data.

The V end gives up 5 bases and the J end 7 bases, leaving 8 bases in the junction not matched to a gene. The CDR3 contains 14 residues, cysteine and phenylalanine counted. The entry retains the CDR3 DNA only, 42 bases that are in frame from base 1. CDR1 and CDR2 are drawn from the germline V gene: MNHEY, SVGAGI. Sequencing used an Illumina HiSeq 2000. Multiplex PCR amplification was used to generate the TCR beta chain libraries. The amplified TCR beta chain products were analyzed by high-throughput sequencing. In TCRdb, the public reads were trimmed at Q25 with fastp and aligned with MiXCR, with productive beta chains retained. Each CDR3 protein appears once, grouped with its most common genes and DNA. Recorded for this sample are 50,000 to 75,000 distinct CDR3 sequences; 45% to 65% of them occurred a single time. The ten most abundant clones make up 15% to 20% of the sample.

The TCR was taken from a female donor with breast cancer. Some clones in this sample may be carry-over from other donors' samples. The specimen was breast tumor tissue. The sequence is built from TRBV6-5 and TRBJ2-7, with 10 junctional bases fitting TRBD1. The CDR3 has the sequence CASSPGQGGGEQYF. The bases are TGTGCCAGCAGTCCAGGACAGGGGGGGGGTGAGCAGTACTTC.